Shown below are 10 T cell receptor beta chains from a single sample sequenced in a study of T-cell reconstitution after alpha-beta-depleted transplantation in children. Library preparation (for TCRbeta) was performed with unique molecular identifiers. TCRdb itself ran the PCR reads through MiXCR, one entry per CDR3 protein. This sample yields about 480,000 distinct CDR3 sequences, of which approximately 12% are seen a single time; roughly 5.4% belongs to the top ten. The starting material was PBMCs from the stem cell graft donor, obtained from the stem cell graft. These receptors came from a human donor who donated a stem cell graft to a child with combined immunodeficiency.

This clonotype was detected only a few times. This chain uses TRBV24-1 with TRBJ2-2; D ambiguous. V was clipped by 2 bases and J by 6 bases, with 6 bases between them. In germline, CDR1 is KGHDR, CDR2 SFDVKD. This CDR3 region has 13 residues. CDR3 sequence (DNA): TGTGCCACCAGTGATTACTCCGCCGGGGAGCTGTTTTTT. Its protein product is CATSDYSAGELFF.

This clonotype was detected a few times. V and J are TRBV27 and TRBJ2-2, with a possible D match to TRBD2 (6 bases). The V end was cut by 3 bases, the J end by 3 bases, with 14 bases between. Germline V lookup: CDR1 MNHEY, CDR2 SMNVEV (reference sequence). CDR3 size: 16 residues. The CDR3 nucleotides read TGTGCCAGCAGTTTTCGGCGGGGAGGTTACACCGGGGAGCTGTTTTTT. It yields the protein CASSFRRGGYTGELFF.

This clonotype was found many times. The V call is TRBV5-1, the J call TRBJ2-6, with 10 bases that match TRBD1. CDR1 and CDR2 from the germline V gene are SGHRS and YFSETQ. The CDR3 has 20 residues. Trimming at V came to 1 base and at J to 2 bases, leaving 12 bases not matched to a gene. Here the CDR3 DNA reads TGCGCCAGCAGCTTGAGAGGACAGGGGGACATCATAGCTGGGGCCAACGTCCTGACTTTC. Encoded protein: CASSLRGQGDIIAGANVLTF.

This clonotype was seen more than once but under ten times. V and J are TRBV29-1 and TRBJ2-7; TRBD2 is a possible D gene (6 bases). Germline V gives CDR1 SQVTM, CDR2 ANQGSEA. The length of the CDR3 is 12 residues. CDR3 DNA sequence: TGCGGGACGGGGGAACGGGGGTACGAGCAGTACTTC. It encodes CGTGERGYEQYF.

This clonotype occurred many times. CDR3 coding DNA: TGTGCCAGCAGCTTCGACTTAACCCGGGGGGAGCTGTTTTTT. It codes for CASSFDLTRGELFF. V is TRBV7-9 and J is TRBJ2-2; D uncertain. CDR1 is SEHNR and CDR2 is FQNEAQ in the germline V gene (reference sequence). This CDR3 is built from 14 residues. Between the trimmed V and J ends, which lost 3 bases and 8 bases, there was a span of 13 bases.

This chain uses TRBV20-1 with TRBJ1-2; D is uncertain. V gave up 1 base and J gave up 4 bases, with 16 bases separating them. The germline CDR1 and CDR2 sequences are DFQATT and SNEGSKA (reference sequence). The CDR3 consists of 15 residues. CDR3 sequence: CSARALEASLYGYTF. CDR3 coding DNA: TGCAGTGCTAGAGCCCTGGAGGCCAGCCTCTATGGCTACACCTTC.

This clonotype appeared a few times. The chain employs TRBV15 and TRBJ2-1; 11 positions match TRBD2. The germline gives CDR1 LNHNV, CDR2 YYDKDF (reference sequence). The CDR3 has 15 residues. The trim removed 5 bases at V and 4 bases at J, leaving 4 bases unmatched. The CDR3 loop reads CATSGGTSGYNEQFF. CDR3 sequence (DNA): TGTGCCACCAGCGGCGGGACTAGCGGATACAATGAGCAGTTCTTC.

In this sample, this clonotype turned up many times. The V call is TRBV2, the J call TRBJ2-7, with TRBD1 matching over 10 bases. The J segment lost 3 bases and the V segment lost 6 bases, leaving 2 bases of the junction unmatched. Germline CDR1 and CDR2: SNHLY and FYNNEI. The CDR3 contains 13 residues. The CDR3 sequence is CASRGQGYYEQYF. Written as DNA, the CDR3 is TGTGCCAGCAGGGGACAGGGGTACTACGAGCAGTACTTC.

CDR3 coding DNA: TGCGCCAGCAGCGTCGGGGATAACTATGGCTACACCTTC. Amino acids: CASSVGDNYGYTF. The chain couples TRBV5-1 to TRBJ1-2; D is unresolved. V shed 4 bases and J shed 1 base, with 8 bases lying between them. CDR1 is SGHRS and CDR2 is YFSETQ in the germline V gene. The CDR3 runs 13 residues.

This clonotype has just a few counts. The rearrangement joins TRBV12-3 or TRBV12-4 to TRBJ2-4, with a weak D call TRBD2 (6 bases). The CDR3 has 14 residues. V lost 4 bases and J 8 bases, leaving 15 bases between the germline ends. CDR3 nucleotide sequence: TGTGCCAGCAGTTCCGGGTTGCGGGGATACATTCAGTACTTC. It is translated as CASSSGLRGYIQYF.